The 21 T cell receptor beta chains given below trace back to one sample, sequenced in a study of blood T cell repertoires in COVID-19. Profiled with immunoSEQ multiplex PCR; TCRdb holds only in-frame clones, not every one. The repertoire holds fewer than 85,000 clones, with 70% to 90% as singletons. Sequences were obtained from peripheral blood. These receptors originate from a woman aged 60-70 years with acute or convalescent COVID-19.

CDR3 nucleotides: TGTGCCAGCAGCTTGCCAGGGGAATACAATGAGCAGTTCTTC. This gives the protein CASSLPGEYNEQFF. V gene TRBV7-2 combines with J gene TRBJ2-1; tentative D call: TRBD1 (6 bases). The CDR3 covers 14 residues. Germline lookup yields CDR1 SGHTA and CDR2 FQGNSA. V was trimmed by 3 bases and J by 4 bases, leaving 10 bases between them.

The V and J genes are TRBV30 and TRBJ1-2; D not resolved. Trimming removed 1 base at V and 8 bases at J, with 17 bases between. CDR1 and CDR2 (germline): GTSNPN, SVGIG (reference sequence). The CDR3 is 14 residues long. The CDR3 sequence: CAWSDRGVGGGYTF. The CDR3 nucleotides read TGTGCCTGGAGTGACCGCGGGGTTGGAGGAGGCTACACCTTC.

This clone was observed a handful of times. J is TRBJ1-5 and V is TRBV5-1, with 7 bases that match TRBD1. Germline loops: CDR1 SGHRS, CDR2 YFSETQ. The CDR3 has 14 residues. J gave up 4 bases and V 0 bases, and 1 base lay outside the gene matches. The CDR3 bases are TGCGCCAGCAGCTTGGAGGGACAGAATCAGCCCCAGCATTTT. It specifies CASSLEGQNQPQHF.

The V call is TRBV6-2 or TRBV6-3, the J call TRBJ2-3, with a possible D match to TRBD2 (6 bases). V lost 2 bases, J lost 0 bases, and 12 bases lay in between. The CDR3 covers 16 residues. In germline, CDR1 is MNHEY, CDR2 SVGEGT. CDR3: CASSYPAGTSTDTQYF. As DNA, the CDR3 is TGTGCCAGCAGTTACCCAGCAGGGACTAGCACAGATACGCAGTATTTT.

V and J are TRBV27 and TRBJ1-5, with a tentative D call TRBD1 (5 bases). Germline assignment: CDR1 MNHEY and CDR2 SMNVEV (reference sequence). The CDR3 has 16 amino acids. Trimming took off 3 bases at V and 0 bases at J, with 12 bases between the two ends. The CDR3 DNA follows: TGTGCCAGCAGTTTGACAGCAACTTATAGCAATCAGCCCCAGCATTTT. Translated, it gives CASSLTATYSNQPQHF.

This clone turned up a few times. In DNA, the CDR3 is TGTGCCAGCAGCCAAACTAGGTTGTACGAGCAGTACTTC. Translated, it gives CASSQTRLYEQYF. The chain joins TRBV14 to TRBJ2-7, with D perhaps matching TRBD2 (5 bases). This CDR3 region has 13 residues. Germline values: CDR1 SGHDN, CDR2 FVKESK. V shed 2 bases and J shed 4 bases, with 9 bases lying between them. The variable domain in full, with the rest retrieved from reference TRBV14 and TRBJ2-7, is EAGVTQFPSHSVIEKGQTVTLRCDPISGHDNLYWYRRVMGKEIKFLLHFVKESKQDESGMPNNRFLAERTGGTYSTLKVQPAELEDSGVYFCASSQTRLYEQYFGPGTRLTVT.

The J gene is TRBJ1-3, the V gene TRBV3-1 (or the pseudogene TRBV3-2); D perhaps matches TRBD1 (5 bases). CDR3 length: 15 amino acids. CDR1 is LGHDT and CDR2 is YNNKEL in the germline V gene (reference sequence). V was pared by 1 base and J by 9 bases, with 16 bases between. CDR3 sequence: CASSQGQGSYGTIYF. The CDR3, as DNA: TGTGCCAGCAGCCAAGGGCAGGGATCCTACGGCACCATATATTTT.

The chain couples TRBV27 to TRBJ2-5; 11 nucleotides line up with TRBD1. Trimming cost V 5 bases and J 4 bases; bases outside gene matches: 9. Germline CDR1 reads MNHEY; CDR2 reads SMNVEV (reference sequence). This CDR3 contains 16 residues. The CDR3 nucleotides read TGTGCCAGCAGTAAGACCGGGACAGGGGGGATAGAGACCCAGTACTTC. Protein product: CASSKTGTGGIETQYF.

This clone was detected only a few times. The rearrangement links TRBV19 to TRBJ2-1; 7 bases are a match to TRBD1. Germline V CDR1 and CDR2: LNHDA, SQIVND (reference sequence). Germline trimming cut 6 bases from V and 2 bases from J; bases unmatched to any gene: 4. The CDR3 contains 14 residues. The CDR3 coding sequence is TGTGCCAGTAGACCGGGACAGACCTACAATGAGCAGTTCTTC. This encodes CASRPGQTYNEQFF.

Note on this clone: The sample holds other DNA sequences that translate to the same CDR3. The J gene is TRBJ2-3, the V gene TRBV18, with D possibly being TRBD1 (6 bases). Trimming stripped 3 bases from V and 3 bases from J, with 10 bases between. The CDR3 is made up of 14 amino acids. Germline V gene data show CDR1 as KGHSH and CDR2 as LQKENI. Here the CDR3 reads CASSPTGATDTQYF. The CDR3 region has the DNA TGTGCCAGCTCACCGACAGGAGCTACAGATACGCAGTATTTT.

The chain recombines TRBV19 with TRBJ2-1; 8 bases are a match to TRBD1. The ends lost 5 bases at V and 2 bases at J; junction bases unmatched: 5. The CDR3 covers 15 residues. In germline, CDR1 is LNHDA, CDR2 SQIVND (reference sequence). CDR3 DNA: TGTGCCAGTAGTGCCGAGGGACAGGCCTACAATGAGCAGTTCTTC. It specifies CASSAEGQAYNEQFF.

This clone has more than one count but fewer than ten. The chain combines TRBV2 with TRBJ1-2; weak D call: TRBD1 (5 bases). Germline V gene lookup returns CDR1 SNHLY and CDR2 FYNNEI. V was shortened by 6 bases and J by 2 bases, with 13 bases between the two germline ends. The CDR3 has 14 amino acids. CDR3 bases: TGTGCCAGCAGCCCCTTAGGGGCAAACTATGGCTACACCTTC. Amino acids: CASSPLGANYGYTF.

CDR3 nucleotides: TGTGCCTGGAACCCCCGGGGCAGGGGCTCTAACTATGGCTACACCTTC. Its protein is CAWNPRGRGSNYGYTF. V usage is TRBV30 and J usage is TRBJ1-2, with D possibly matching TRBD1 (6 bases). The CDR3 is 16 residues long. Trimming took off 4 bases at V and 0 bases at J, with 18 bases between the two ends. The V gene's germline CDR1 is GTSNPN and CDR2 SVGIG (reference sequence).

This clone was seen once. CDR3 sequence: CAWSVSAGLGSAFF. CDR3 in DNA: TGTGCCTGGAGTGTATCAGCAGGTTTGGGTTCGGCTTTCTTT. The rearrangement joins TRBV30 to TRBJ1-1; D unresolved. The V end lost 0 bases, the J end lost 11 bases, and 19 bases lay between the germline ends. This CDR3 spans 14 amino acids. The germline CDR1 and CDR2 sequences are GTSNPN and SVGIG (reference sequence).

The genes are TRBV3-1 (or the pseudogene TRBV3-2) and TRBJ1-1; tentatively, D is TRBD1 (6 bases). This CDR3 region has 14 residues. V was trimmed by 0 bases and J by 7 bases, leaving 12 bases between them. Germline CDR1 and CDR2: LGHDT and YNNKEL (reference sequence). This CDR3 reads CASSQEPGQNEAFF. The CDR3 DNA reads TGTGCCAGCAGCCAAGAACCAGGACAGAATGAAGCTTTCTTT.

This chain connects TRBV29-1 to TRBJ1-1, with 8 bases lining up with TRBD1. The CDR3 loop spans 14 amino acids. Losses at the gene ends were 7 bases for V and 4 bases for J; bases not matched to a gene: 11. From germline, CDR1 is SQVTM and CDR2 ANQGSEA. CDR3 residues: CSAITDRESTEAFF. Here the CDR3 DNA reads TGCAGCGCCATCACGGACAGGGAGAGCACTGAAGCTTTCTTT.

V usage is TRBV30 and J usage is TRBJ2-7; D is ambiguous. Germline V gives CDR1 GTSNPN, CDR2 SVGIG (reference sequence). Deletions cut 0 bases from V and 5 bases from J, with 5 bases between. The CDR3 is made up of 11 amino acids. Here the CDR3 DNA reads TGTGCCTGGAGTGTAATAGACGAGCAGTACTTC. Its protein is CAWSVIDEQYF.

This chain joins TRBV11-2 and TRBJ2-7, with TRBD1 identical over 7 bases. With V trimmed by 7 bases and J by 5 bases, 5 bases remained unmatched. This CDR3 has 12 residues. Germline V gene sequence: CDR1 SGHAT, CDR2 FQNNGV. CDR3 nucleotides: TGTGCCAGCACCGTAGACAGGGACGAGCAGTACTTC. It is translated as CASTVDRDEQYF.

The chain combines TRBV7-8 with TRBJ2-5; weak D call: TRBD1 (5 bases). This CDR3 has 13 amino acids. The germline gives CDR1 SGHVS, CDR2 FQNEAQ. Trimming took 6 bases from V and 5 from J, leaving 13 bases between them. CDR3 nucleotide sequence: TGTGCCAGCAGGGGCAGGGCTGAGGAGACCCAGTACTTC. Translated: CASRGRAEETQYF.

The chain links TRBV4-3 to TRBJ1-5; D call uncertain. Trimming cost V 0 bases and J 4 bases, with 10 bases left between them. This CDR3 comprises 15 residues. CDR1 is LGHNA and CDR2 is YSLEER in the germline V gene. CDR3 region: CASSQDLGINQPQHF. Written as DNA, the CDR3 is TGCGCCAGCAGCCAAGATCTCGGGATTAATCAGCCCCAGCATTTT.

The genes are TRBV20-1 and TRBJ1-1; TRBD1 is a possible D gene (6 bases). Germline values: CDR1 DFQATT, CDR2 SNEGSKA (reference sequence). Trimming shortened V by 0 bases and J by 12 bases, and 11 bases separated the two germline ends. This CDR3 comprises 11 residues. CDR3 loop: CSARDPRGTFF. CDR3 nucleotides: TGCAGTGCTAGAGATCCCAGGGGTACTTTCTTT.